This T cell receptor beta chain was recovered during a study of beta chain features in type 1 diabetes. Looking at the study overall: What patients shared with healthy donors was a similar profile of age, gender and cell yields. Study-wide results and limits: Moderately but significantly shorter TCRB CDR3s were found in Type 1 diabetes patients in all four CD4+ subsets.

In regard to this clone: The target antigen is unknown.

Reverse transcribing all isolated RNA meant expressed TCRB transcripts were sequenced. Profiling relied on immunoSEQ multiplex PCR, and the TCRdb table lists in-frame clones only, not all of them. The repertoire holds 360,000 or so clones, with 15% to 20% as singletons. Looked up from germline, CDR1 is MGHRA and CDR2 is YSYEKL. The CDR3 spans 16 residues. Trimming pared 0 bases from V and 5 bases from J, leaving 16 bases between. This sequence joins TRBV4-1 and TRBJ2-5, with D possibly matching TRBD1 (7 bases). The TCR was taken from a woman younger than 35 in good health. Sequencing was performed on naive CD4+ T cells from blood. The CDR3 loop is CASSQESGGRRETQYF. CDR3 coding DNA: TGCGCCAGCAGCCAAGAATCAGGGGGGCGCCGGGAGACCCAGTACTTC.